The source of this T cell receptor (beta chain) is a study of blood T cell repertoires in COVID-19. Sequencing used immunoSEQ multiplex PCR; TCRdb keeps in-frame clones, though not all of them. The data contain over 150,000 clones, roughly 82% of them singletons. The CDR3 has 14 amino acids. Trimming left V 0 bases short and J 8 bases short, with 11 bases between. The V gene's germline CDR1 is SGHRS and CDR2 YFSETQ. The participants were between about 18 and 90 years old and came from 24 US areas. Cohort 3 recovery required two negative PCRs, clearance, or symptom resolution. The rearrangement uses TRBV5-1 and TRBJ2-2; possible D gene TRBD1, 5 bases. Sequenced: PBMCs or T cells enriched from blood (not recorded which). This receptor was identified in a man between 35 and 55 years old who had recovered from COVID-19. CDR3 loop: CASSLDARTGELFF. Here the CDR3 DNA reads TGCGCCAGCAGCTTGGACGCCAGGACAGGGGAGCTGTTTTTT.